This T cell receptor (beta chain) was recovered during a study of blood T cell repertoires in COVID-19 (dated by TCRdb to 2018 to 2020). For context, the study as a whole: Collaborator samples came from the United States, Italy and Spain and covered acute and convalescent phases of COVID-19. The prospective study material was composed of cDNA or gDNA derived from T cells, B-cell-depleted T cells, or PBMCs. Subjects who had been exposed to COVID-19, were actively infected with it, or had recovered from it provided the deeply sampled blood TCRbeta repertoires that made up the dataset. The repertoires were made available in a free public database intended to serve as a resource for research on the immune response to SARS-CoV-2. The samples were drawn from the first 160 participants of the ongoing ImmuneRACE study and from roughly 1,300 subjects provided by 6 global collaborators. The sample metadata nearly always contained a de-identified subject ID, COVID-19 status, age in years and sex. Where HLA class I and class II types were available, the types were taken from metadata supplied by the sample provider, not from assay-based typing.

This clone was seen only once. The specificity of this receptor is unknown. No quality values exist for individual bases; no much larger clone is one base distant. This specimen includes other DNA sequences encoding the same CDR3. Participants in the prospective study were aged about 18 to 95 years, lived in under 30 United States geographic areas, and enrolled through a virtual design. In the prospective study, cohorts were assigned on the basis of participant-reported clinical history obtained from a screening survey and a study questionnaire. Exposed participants had been in contact, within 2 weeks of entering the study, with a person who had a PCR-confirmed or clinician-diagnosed case of COVID-19. In the prospective study, whole blood, serum and a nasopharyngeal or oropharyngeal swab were collected from each participant by mobile phlebotomists. Over a roughly 2-month period, participants in the prospective study had the option of providing additional blood draws and questionnaires. Blood samples from the prospective study were shipped frozen or at room temperature prior to DNA extraction.

TCRbeta CDR3 regions were amplified from genomic DNA using the immunoSEQ Assay, a bias-controlled multiplex PCR. The original pipeline was this. The number of nucleated cells in each sample was estimated from the amplification of reference gene primers within the assay. Sequence reads were collapsed and filtered to measure the absolute abundance of every unique TCRbeta CDR3 rearrangement. For each sample, productive Simpson clonality was calculated by taking the square root of Simpson's diversity index across productive rearrangements. The table was pulled from immuneACCESS by TCRdb, which kept in-frame rearrangements only. Such tables lose some clones; where checked, under half of the loss comes from unresolved V genes, and the rest has no known cause. Clone size and V and J calls were adopted from that table, with D and trimming inferred from the DNA. The sample includes a few hundred thousand clones, with 70% to 90% observed a single time. The ten largest clones take up roughly 6.7% of the sample.

Points the paper makes about the study in general: The quantity of clinical and demographic metadata differed by source and by participant and was supplied without curation.

CDR1 is given as SGHDT and CDR2 as YYEEEE, both from the germline V gene. V drops 1 base and J drops 3 bases, leaving 7 bases in between. The CDR3 numbers 13 residues from cysteine through phenylalanine. Kept here is only the CDR3 DNA, which spans 39 bases and is read in frame from base 1. Sample: PBMCs or T cells enriched from blood (not recorded which). Recombination linked TRBV5-6 to TRBJ1-2; the D gene cannot be resolved reliably. The sequence came from a woman in her 50s who had been exposed to COVID-19. The sequenced DNA is TGTGCCAGCAGCTTGATCCAGGACTATGGCTACACCTTC. This encodes CASSLIQDYGYTF.